These 32 T cell receptor beta chains originate from one sample sequenced in a study of early T cells in non-severe SARS-CoV-2 infection. A single record per CDR3 protein comes from TCRdb applying MiXCR to the 5' RACE reads. The table has tens of thousands of distinct CDR3 sequences, less than 20% seen once. The sequenced sample was whole blood. The receptors derive from an adult who was a healthcare worker with PCR-confirmed SARS-CoV-2 infection or an uninfected control (not recorded which).

The chain employs TRBV12-3 or TRBV12-4 and TRBJ1-6; perhaps TRBD1 as D (6 bases). With 3 bases removed from V and 8 bases from J, the gap between germline ends came to 14 bases. The CDR3 runs 15 residues. This chain's CDR3 is CASSFWQGTDSPLHF. CDR3 bases: TGTGCCAGCAGTTTTTGGCAGGGGACGGATTCACCCCTCCACTTT.

This clonotype was observed a few times. V is TRBV19 and J is TRBJ2-3; 7 bases align to TRBD1. Per the germline V gene, CDR1 is LNHDA and CDR2 is SQIVND (reference sequence). The CDR3 is 13 residues long. V lost 4 bases and J lost 8; bases outside the gene matches: 6. The CDR3 DNA reads TGTGCCAGTAGTACTACTCCAGGGGGTACGCAGTATTTT. Encoded protein: CASSTTPGGTQYF.

The gene calls are TRBV19 and TRBJ2-1; D is ambiguous. The CDR3 is 12 residues long. Germline assignment: CDR1 LNHDA and CDR2 SQIVND (reference sequence). The V gene lost 5 bases and the J gene lost 10 bases, with 12 bases spanning the gap. The CDR3 nucleotides read TGTGCCAGTAGTGATCCTTTAGAAGAGCAGTTCTTC. Its protein product is CASSDPLEEQFF.

The DNA for the CDR3 is TGTGCCAGCAGCTTAAGCCTAGCGGGAGCCGACGAGCAGTACTTC. Encoded protein: CASSLSLAGADEQYF. The chain carries TRBV7-2 and TRBJ2-7; 10 bases match TRBD2. Germline CDR1 is SGHTA and CDR2 is FQGNSA. CDR3 length: 15 residues. V gave up 2 bases and J gave up 5 bases; unmatched junction bases: 6. Supplemented by reference TRBV7-2 and TRBJ2-7, the full variable domain reads GAGVSQSPSNKVTEKGKDVELRCDPISGHTALYWYRQSLGQGLEFLIYFQGNSAPDKSGLPSDRFSAERTGGSVSTLTIQRTQQEDSAVYLCASSLSLAGADEQYFGPGTRLTVT.

This clonotype was counted only a few times. The chain employs TRBV6-2 or TRBV6-3 and TRBJ2-2; TRBD1 aligns across 9 bases. The length of the CDR3 is 18 residues. The germline gives CDR1 MNHEY, CDR2 SVGEGT. With 0 bases clipped from V and 5 bases from J, the junction kept 10 bases outside the gene matches. CDR3 DNA: TGTGCCAGCAGTTACTCCCCACCCGGGACAGGGCGGACCGGGGAGCTGTTTTTT. Protein sequence: CASSYSPPGTGRTGELFF.

This clonotype appeared a few times. The V call is TRBV20-1, the J call TRBJ1-5; 9 bases are a match to TRBD1. Trimming cost V 6 bases and J 1 base; bases outside gene matches: 10. Per the germline V gene, CDR1 is DFQATT and CDR2 is SNEGSKA (reference sequence). This CDR3 contains 16 residues. This chain's CDR3 is CSAKSGTGISNQPQHF. The CDR3 DNA follows: TGCAGTGCGAAATCCGGGACAGGGATAAGCAATCAGCCCCAGCATTTT.

This CDR3 reads CASSLGREAGGNTGELFF. The CDR3 coding sequence is TGTGCCAGCAGCTTAGGCCGGGAGGCAGGCGGTAACACCGGGGAGCTGTTTTTT. The rearrangement uses TRBV7-9 and TRBJ2-2; TRBD2 agrees at 7 bases. V dropped 1 base and J dropped 2; count of bases not matched to a gene: 10. The CDR3 sequence is 18 residues long. CDR1 SEHNR and CDR2 FQNEAQ come from the germline V gene (reference sequence).

This clonotype occurred a few times. The chain is built from TRBV7-8 and TRBJ2-7; D assignment may be TRBD1 or TRBD2 (5 bases each). V dropped 5 bases and J dropped 3 bases, with 14 bases sitting between them. CDR3 length: 14 amino acids. The germline gives CDR1 SGHVS, CDR2 FQNEAQ. CDR3 protein: CASSQGDGNYEQYF. The CDR3 DNA follows: TGTGCCAGCAGCCAAGGGGACGGAAACTACGAGCAGTACTTC.

J is TRBJ2-1 and V is TRBV6-5, with 12 positions matching TRBD1. CDR1 and CDR2 (germline): MNHEY, SVGAGI. V trimming: 6 bases; J trimming: 7 bases; junction bases outside the gene matches: 7. The CDR3 covers 15 residues. Here the CDR3 DNA reads TGTGCCAGCAGAAGGGACAGGGGGCCTGCTAATGAGCAGTTCTTC. Its translation is CASRRDRGPANEQFF.

This clonotype appeared many times. The J gene is TRBJ1-1, the V gene TRBV9, with D maybe TRBD1 (5 bases). V was pared by 4 bases and J by 1 base, with 8 bases between. The V gene's germline CDR1 is SGDLS and CDR2 YYNGEE. This CDR3 is built from 13 residues. The CDR3 sequence: CASSSGQNTEAFF. The CDR3 DNA reads TGTGCCAGCAGCAGCGGACAGAACACTGAAGCTTTCTTT.

At least ten counts were recorded for this clonotype. This sequence joins TRBV5-5 and TRBJ1-4; D unclear. This CDR3 comprises 14 residues. Germline V CDR1 and CDR2: SGHKS, YYEKEE (reference sequence). The germline V and J ends were trimmed by 0 bases and 3 bases, with 6 bases remaining between them. CDR3: CASSLAQSNEKLFF. CDR3 DNA sequence: TGTGCCAGCAGCTTGGCACAGTCTAATGAAAAACTGTTTTTT.

This clonotype was found many times. The chain combines TRBV12-5 with TRBJ1-4; TRBD1 aligns across 8 bases. Germline V gene lookup returns CDR1 LGHNT and CDR2 FRNRAP. The V segment lost 5 bases and the J segment 0 bases; nucleotides outside the gene matches: 5. This CDR3 is 16 amino acids long. CDR3 sequence reads: CASGIDRGPTNEKLFF. The CDR3 region has the DNA TGTGCTAGTGGTATTGACAGGGGACCAACTAATGAAAAACTGTTTTTT.

The chain is built from TRBV20-1 and TRBJ1-3; perhaps TRBD1 as D (5 bases). The germline V gene has CDR1 DFQATT and CDR2 SNEGSKA (reference sequence). The V and J ends lost 3 bases and 5 bases respectively, with 11 bases between them. The CDR3 has 13 amino acids. In nucleotides, the CDR3 is TGCAGTGCTAGGGAGGGGAATCGAAACACCATATATTTT. Encoded protein: CSAREGNRNTIYF.

In its sample, this clonotype was seen many times. The chain couples TRBV3-1 to TRBJ2-7; D is unclear. Deletions cut 0 bases from V and 2 bases from J, with 11 bases between. The CDR3 totals 15 residues. Germline V CDR1 and CDR2: LGHDT, YNNKEL (reference sequence). CDR3 bases: TGTGCCAGCAGCCAAGACCGGGTCACCCCCTACGAGCAGTACTTC. It specifies CASSQDRVTPYEQYF.

This rearrangement joins TRBV6-1 to TRBJ2-3; D gene ambiguous. CDR3 length: 14 residues. Trimming left V 7 bases short and J 7 bases short, with 18 bases between. Germline CDR1 MNHNS, CDR2 SASEGT. As DNA, the CDR3 is TGTGCCAGCACGGTGGACGGCCTCTTGAATACGCAGTATTTT. It encodes CASTVDGLLNTQYF.

J is TRBJ2-7 and V is TRBV5-5; 8 bases line up with TRBD2. CDR1 and CDR2 from the germline V gene are SGHKS and YYEKEE (reference sequence). There are 15 residues in the CDR3. V gave up 0 bases and J gave up 2 bases; unmatched junction bases: 4. The CDR3 sequence is CASSLELAEAYEQYF. Written as DNA, the CDR3 is TGTGCCAGCAGCTTGGAACTAGCGGAGGCCTACGAGCAGTACTTC.

There are a few counts of this clonotype. This sequence joins TRBV7-3 and TRBJ1-2; TRBD1 matches 7 bases. This CDR3 has 15 amino acids. Germline CDR1 SGHTA, CDR2 FQGTGA. V lost 5 bases to trimming and J lost 6 bases; unmatched junction nucleotides: 12. The CDR3 here is CASSPTGVDGHGYTF. As DNA, the CDR3 is TGTGCCAGCAGCCCTACAGGGGTGGATGGTCATGGCTACACCTTC.

The rearrangement links TRBV11-2 to TRBJ2-3; D gene unclear. The CDR3 is made up of 14 amino acids. The germline V gene has CDR1 SGHAT and CDR2 FQNNGV. V was cut by 5 bases and J by 4 bases, with 13 bases left in between. CDR3 sequence reads: CASSRIQYPDTQYF. CDR3 nucleotides: TGTGCCAGCAGCCGTATACAGTATCCAGATACGCAGTATTTT. The variable domain in full, completed from reference TRBV11-2 and TRBJ2-3, reads EAGVAQSPRYKIIEKRQSVAFWCNPISGHATLYWYQQILGQGPKLLIQFQNNGVVDDSQLPKDRFSAERLKGVDSTLKIQPAKLEDSAVYLCASSRIQYPDTQYFGPGTRLTVL.

This clonotype was counted between two and nine times. The rearrangement uses TRBV30 and TRBJ2-3, with 11 positions matching TRBD2. The CDR3 totals 14 residues. The V gene's germline CDR1 is GTSNPN and CDR2 SVGIG (reference sequence). After removal of 0 bases from V and 8 bases from J, the junction contained 4 bases not matched to a gene. CDR3 sequence (DNA): TGTGCCTGGAGTGTAATAGCGGGAGGGGCTACGCAGTATTTT. Encoded protein: CAWSVIAGGATQYF.

V and J are TRBV12-3 or TRBV12-4 and TRBJ2-5, with 8 nucleotides matching TRBD1. After removal of 6 bases from V and 6 bases from J, the junction contained 9 bases not matched to a gene. This CDR3 comprises 14 residues. CDR3 nucleotides: TGTGCCAGCAGCCTTGACAGGGGTTGGCAGACCCAGTACTTC. Translating it yields CASSLDRGWQTQYF.

The chain carries TRBV20-1 and TRBJ2-3, with D unresolved. Trimming took 1 base from V and 6 from J, leaving 14 bases between them. The CDR3 totals 14 residues. Germline assignment: CDR1 DFQATT and CDR2 SNEGSKA (reference sequence). CDR3 bases: TGCAGTGCTAGAGTGATTGGAGCCACTGATACGCAGTATTTT. This sequence encodes CSARVIGATDTQYF.

Many counts were recorded for this clonotype. The rearrangement joins TRBV20-1 to TRBJ2-3, with 7 bases matching TRBD2. Germline V gene sequence: CDR1 DFQATT, CDR2 SNEGSKA (reference sequence). The CDR3 consists of 17 residues. Trimming took 2 bases from V and 0 from J; bases not matched to a gene: 11. The CDR3: CSARSNTQRGSTDTQYF. The DNA of the CDR3 is TGCAGTGCTAGATCCAATACCCAGCGGGGCAGCACAGATACGCAGTATTTT.

This clonotype was observed a few times. The gene calls are TRBV4-1 and TRBJ1-2, with TRBD1 matching 9 bases. Germline loops: CDR1 MGHRA, CDR2 YSYEKL. Unmatched junction bases numbered 11, after V lost 5 bases and J lost 7 bases. The CDR3 is made up of 15 amino acids. DNA of the CDR3: TGCGCCAGCAGCGTTCGGGACAGGGAGAGTTTTGGCTACACCTTC. Its protein product is CASSVRDRESFGYTF.

V gene TRBV20-1 combines with J gene TRBJ2-3, with D tentatively TRBD1 (5 bases). Trimming removed 1 base from V and 3 bases from J, with 14 bases in between. The germline V gene encodes CDR1 DFQATT and CDR2 SNEGSKA (reference sequence). There are 15 residues in the CDR3. The CDR3 here is CSARGGAAGTDTQYF. In DNA, the CDR3 is TGCAGTGCTAGAGGCGGAGCCGCAGGGACAGATACGCAGTATTTT.

The chain recombines TRBV7-9 with TRBJ1-2; D ambiguous. With 2 bases removed from V and 6 bases from J, the gap between germline ends came to 10 bases. The CDR3 is 13 amino acids. CDR1 is SEHNR and CDR2 is FQNEAQ in the germline V gene (reference sequence). CDR3 sequence (DNA): TGTGCCAGCAGCTTATCCCAGCACGATGGCTACACCTTC. It yields the protein CASSLSQHDGYTF.

This chain uses TRBV21-1 with TRBJ2-2; TRBD2, the table's D call, was not compared with the DNA. TRBV21-1 is a recognized pseudogene. CDR3 length: 17 residues. CDR3 amino acids: CASSKEGGGIVPGELFF. The CDR3 coding sequence is TGTGCCAGCAGCAAAGAAGGCGGAGGGATTGTTCCCGGGGAGCTGTTTTTT.

This rearrangement joins TRBV7-3 to TRBJ1-1; D may be TRBD1 (6 bases). The CDR3 sequence is 13 residues long. Germline V CDR1 and CDR2: SGHTA, FQGTGA. Trimming pared 5 bases from V and 1 base from J, leaving 8 bases between. CDR3 region: CASSKDRNTEAFF. The DNA of the CDR3 is TGTGCCAGCAGCAAGGACAGGAACACTGAAGCTTTCTTT.

This clonotype is categorized as medium-sized. The chain employs TRBV6-1 and TRBJ1-1; D gene uncertain. Per germline, CDR1 MNHNS and CDR2 SASEGT. This CDR3 has 15 residues. Trimming took off 4 bases at V and 3 bases at J, with 15 bases between the two ends. CDR3 amino acids: CASSVWTLDDTEAFF. The CDR3 DNA sequence: TGTGCCAGCAGTGTTTGGACCCTGGATGACACTGAAGCTTTCTTT.

This sequence joins TRBV19 and TRBJ1-1; unclear D gene. V was pared by 8 bases and J by 1 base, with 14 bases between. Germline loops: CDR1 LNHDA, CDR2 SQIVND (reference sequence). CDR3 size: 14 residues. CDR3 region: CASCPLRQNTEAFF. Here the CDR3 DNA reads TGTGCCAGTTGTCCCCTCCGACAGAACACTGAAGCTTTCTTT.

This clonotype has just a few counts. The chain employs TRBV7-2 and TRBJ2-3; 9 bases agree with TRBD2. There are 15 residues in the CDR3. The junction had 6 bases not matched to a gene; V was cut back by 5 bases and J by 3 bases. Germline CDR1 reads SGHTA; CDR2 reads FQGNSA. CDR3 sequence reads: CASSRSSGTTDTQYF. For the CDR3, the DNA is TGTGCCAGCAGCCGATCTAGCGGGACAACAGATACGCAGTATTTT.

This clonotype was observed a handful of times. This chain joins TRBV18 and TRBJ2-7; D gene ambiguous. Trimming took 2 bases from V and 3 from J, leaving 8 bases between them. The CDR3 totals 13 residues. Germline V gives CDR1 KGHSH, CDR2 LQKENI. The DNA of the CDR3 is TGTGCCAGCTCACCAGATCTTCTCTACGAGCAGTACTTC. This translates into CASSPDLLYEQYF.

This chain uses TRBV7-8 with TRBJ2-7, with 10 nucleotides matching TRBD1. V was clipped by 3 bases and J by 3 bases; unmatched bases: 5. The CDR3 runs to 15 residues. Germline CDR1 and CDR2: SGHVS and FQNEAQ. CDR3 sequence: CASSFPRDRGYEQYF. The DNA for the CDR3 is TGTGCCAGCAGCTTCCCCCGGGACAGGGGCTACGAGCAGTACTTC.